The clone carrying this T cell receptor (beta chain) showed up just once. Antigen: not known. The sample is drawn from a study of cytomegalovirus exposure and HLA in healthy donors. A multiplex PCR was run with 60 Vbeta primers and 13 Jbeta primers. Sequenced by immunoSEQ multiplex PCR; TCRdb stores in-frame clones only, minus some. There are under 200,000 clones in the sample; around 72% occur only once, and approximately 3.4% lies in the top ten. V shed 10 bases and J shed 3 bases, with 12 bases lying between them. CDR1 and CDR2 (germline): MNHNY, SVGAGI (reference sequence). The CDR3 runs 12 residues. Study results and caveats: As confirmed in vitro, a few CMV-associated chains were specific for CMV antigens.

The TCR comes from a woman aged 45 to 65 in good health and CMV-seropositive. The chain uses TRBV6-6 and TRBJ1-2; D gene uncertain. Sequencing input: PBMCs. This CDR3 is CATCGRDYGYTF. The CDR3 DNA is TGTGCCACCTGCGGGAGGGACTATGGCTACACCTTC.